The clone carrying this TCR beta chain was picked up a small number of times. What it recognizes is unknown. These data come from a study of cytomegalovirus exposure and HLA in healthy donors. Whole-study findings and limits: Most TCR sequences were uncommon, yet certain public TCRs appeared in many donors. Reportedly, cytomegalovirus status was diagnosed with high sensitivity and specificity. When a later analysis was performed, an Asian-associated ancestry cluster reportedly had fewer N-insertions than the approximately 600-donor mean.

The PCR contained 60 Vbeta and 13 Jbeta primers. In the source study's methods: Around 11 million of around 85 million unique TCR beta chains were shared, per a later count. Sequencing used immunoSEQ multiplex PCR; TCRdb keeps in-frame clones, though not all of them. The D gene and trimming were derived from the DNA, and the V and J assignments and clone size from that table. Among around 170,000 clones listed, 76% were seen once. This sequence was found in a man between 18 and 35 years old in good health and CMV-seronegative. Material: PBMCs.

Here the CDR3 DNA reads TGTGCCAGCAGTTTAAGGCGGGGAGCTTTCTTT. Residues: CASSLRRGAFF. The chain joins TRBV28 to TRBJ1-1, with no clear D. V shed 2 bases and J shed 10 bases, with 8 bases lying between them. The germline gives CDR1 MDHEN, CDR2 SYDVKM. CDR3 length: 11 amino acids.